The 3 T cell receptor beta chains presented below share a single source sample, sequenced in a study of T cell responses to AZD1222 COVID-19 vaccine. Here immunoSEQ multiplex PCR was the method, and the copy in TCRdb shows in-frame clones only, minus some. The table records roughly 150,000 clones, around 91% of them present only once. The sequences come from peripheral blood, collected on day 0 of AZD1222 vaccination. The receptor source for this set is an adult in good health.

This rearrangement joins TRBV25-1 to TRBJ2-6; no definite D call. V was trimmed by 7 bases and J by 1 base, leaving 5 bases between them. Germline V gene data show CDR1 as MGHDK and CDR2 as SYGVNS. The CDR3 has 13 amino acids. The CDR3 reads CASKVSGANVLTF. Here the CDR3 DNA reads TGTGCCAGCAAGGTTTCTGGGGCCAACGTCCTGACTTTC.

The CDR3, as DNA: TGTGCCAGCAGTTTATTCGGAGGCGGGGGTGAAAAACTGTTTTTT. It encodes CASSLFGGGGEKLFF. The V and J genes are TRBV28 and TRBJ1-4; a possible D gene is TRBD1 (5 bases). V lost 1 base to trimming and J lost 7 bases, with 13 bases between them. CDR3 size: 15 residues. The germline V gene has CDR1 MDHEN and CDR2 SYDVKM.

The V call is TRBV5-6, the J call TRBJ1-2; D unclear. CDR1 and CDR2 (germline): SGHDT, YYEEEE. V shed 0 bases and J shed 0 bases, with 6 bases lying between them. The CDR3 is 14 amino acids. The CDR3 nucleotides read TGTGCCAGCAGCTTGGGACATGCTAACTATGGCTACACCTTC. Encoded protein: CASSLGHANYGYTF.